The rows below give T cell receptor beta chains drawn from one sample of a study of blood T cell repertoires in COVID-19. Data came from immunoSEQ multiplex PCR; TCRdb stores just in-frame clones and leaves some out. The sample records 70,000 to 95,000 clones, approximately 90% being singletons. The sequenced material came from peripheral blood. The receptors shown here come from an older man with active or convalescent COVID-19. The CDR3 runs from the conserved cysteine through the conserved F or W. D genes are given only for firm matches. Only some rows state a clone size, as once, few, many or a class for expanded clones.

D gene,clone size,J gene,V gene,CDR3 DNA,CDR3 protein
.,once,TRBJ2-5,TRBV7-3,TGTGCCAGCAGCCGGGACGGGGGTTGGCAAGAGACCCAGTACTTC,CASSRDGGWQETQYF
.,.,TRBJ1-1,TRBV21-1,TGTGCCAGCAGCAAAGAAGAAGGGGTGAAAACTGAAGCTTTCTTT,CASSKEEGVKTEAFF
.,.,TRBJ2-2,TRBV5-4,TGTGCCAGCAGCTTGGAGGCGGTGAACACCGGGGAGCTGTTTTTT,CASSLEAVNTGELFF
.,.,TRBJ1-1,TRBV28,TGTGCCAGCAGCCTAGCTCTTGGCGCTTGGACTGAAGCTTTCTTT,CASSLALGAWTEAFF
TRBD1,.,TRBJ1-1,TRBV5-5,TGTGCCAGCAGCTTGGCGTTTGGGACAGGGGCTGAAGCTTTCTTT,CASSLAFGTGAEAFF
TRBD1,.,TRBJ2-3,TRBV7-9,TGTGCCAGCAGCCCACCGGGACAGGAGACAGATACGCAGTATTTT,CASSPPGQETDTQYF
TRBD2,.,TRBJ2-7,TRBV6-5,TGTGCCAGCAACCAACCAGGTAGCGGGAACTACGAGCAGTACTTC,CASNQPGSGNYEQYF
.,.,TRBJ2-2,TRBV9,TGTGCCAGCAGCGTAGGCGCTCTGCGTGGTGCCGGGGAGCTGTTTTTT,CASSVGALRGAGELFF
.,.,TRBJ2-7,TRBV6-5,TGTGCCAGCAGTTACTCGAAGGTGGGGCGTTATTACGAGCAGTACTTC,CASSYSKVGRYYEQYF
.,.,TRBJ1-1,TRBV28,TGTGCCAGCAGTCCCTGGGACACCGGGAACACTGAAGCTTTCTTT,CASSPWDTGNTEAFF
.,.,TRBJ2-5,TRBV5-6,TGTGCCAGCAGCCTTGACAGGTATCAAGAGACCCAGTACTTC,CASSLDRYQETQYF
.,.,TRBJ2-1,TRBV2,TGTGCCAGCTCTAATGAGCAGTTCTTC,CASSNEQFF
TRBD2,.,TRBJ2-2,TRBV7-3,TGTGCCAGCAGCTCGAGGACTAGCGGGATTCGACTGGCGAACACCGGGGAGCTGTTTTTT,CASSSRTSGIRLANTGELFF
.,.,TRBJ2-1,TRBV9,TGTGCCAGCAGCGTAGCCCCGCAAGCGGCCAATGAGCAGTTCTTC,CASSVAPQAANEQFF
.,once,TRBJ2-2,TRBV7-9,TGTGCCAGCAGCTTAAGCGTGATGGGCGGGGAGCTGTTTTTT,CASSLSVMGGELFF
.,few,TRBJ2-7,TRBV7-4,TGTGCCAGCAGCGCGATCCAGGGACATCGGGTCTACGAGCAGTACTTC,CASSAIQGHRVYEQYF
TRBD2,.,TRBJ2-1,TRBV7-2,TGTGCCAGCAGCGACCCCCCCGGACTAGCGGTTGGAACGGTGTGGTTCTTC,CASSDPPGLAVGTVWFF
.,.,TRBJ2-1,TRBV18,TGTGCCAGCTCACAACGGACTGAGTACAATGAGCAGTTCTTC,CASSQRTEYNEQFF
TRBD2,.,TRBJ2-2,TRBV5-1,TGCGCCAGCAGCTTACTAGCGGGACAAATGGCCGGGGAGCTGTTTTTT,CASSLLAGQMAGELFF
TRBD2,few,TRBJ2-7,TRBV6-5,TGTGCCAGCAGTTCGACTAGCGGGGTTGGGTCCTACGAGCAGTACTTC,CASSSTSGVGSYEQYF
TRBD2,.,TRBJ2-1,TRBV27,TGTGCCAGCAGATTTGGGCGTAGCGGGAGTGAGCAGTTCTTC,CASRFGRSGSEQFF
TRBD1,.,TRBJ2-6,TRBV18,TGTGCCAGCTCACCATCCCGACAGGGGCTTTACTCTGGGGCCAACGTCCTGACTTTC,CASSPSRQGLYSGANVLTF
TRBD2,.,TRBJ2-5,TRBV5-6,TGTGCCAGCAGCCTAAGATTCGCGGGAGGAACCGAGACCCAGTACTTC,CASSLRFAGGTETQYF
.,.,TRBJ2-1,TRBV7-9,TGTGCCAGCAGCCCCGGCGGCTCCTACAATGAGCAGTTCTTC,CASSPGGSYNEQFF